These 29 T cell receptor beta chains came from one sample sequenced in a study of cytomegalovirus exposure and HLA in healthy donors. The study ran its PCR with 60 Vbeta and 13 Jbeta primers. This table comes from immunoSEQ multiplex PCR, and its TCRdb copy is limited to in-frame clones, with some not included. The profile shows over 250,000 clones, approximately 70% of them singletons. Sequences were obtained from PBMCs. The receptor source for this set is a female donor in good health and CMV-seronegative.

CDR3 coding DNA: TGTGCCAGCAGCCCTCTAGCGGGAGGGGTGGGGGAGCAGTTCTTC. It specifies CASSPLAGGVGEQFF. This sequence joins TRBV11-2 and TRBJ2-1, with 12 positions matching TRBD2. V lost 5 bases and J lost 10; bases outside the gene matches: 9. CDR1 and CDR2 (germline): SGHAT, FQNNGV. The CDR3 contains 15 residues.

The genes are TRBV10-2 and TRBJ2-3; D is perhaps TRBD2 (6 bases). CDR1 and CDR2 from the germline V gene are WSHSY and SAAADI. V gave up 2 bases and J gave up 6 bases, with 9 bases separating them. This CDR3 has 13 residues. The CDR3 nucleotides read TGCGCCAGCAGTGAGGCCCTAGCGGATACGCAGTATTTT. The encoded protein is CASSEALADTQYF.

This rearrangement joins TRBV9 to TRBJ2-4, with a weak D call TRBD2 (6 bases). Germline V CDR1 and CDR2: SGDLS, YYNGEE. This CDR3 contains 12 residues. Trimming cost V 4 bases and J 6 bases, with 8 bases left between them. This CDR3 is CASSRDLNIQYF. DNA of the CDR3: TGTGCCAGCAGCCGGGACTTAAACATTCAGTACTTC. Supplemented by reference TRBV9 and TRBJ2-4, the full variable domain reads DSGVTQTPKHLITATGQRVTLRCSPRSGDLSVYWYQQSLDQGLQFLIQYYNGEERAKGNILERFSAQQFPDLHSELNLSSLELGDSALYFCASSRDLNIQYFGAGTRLSVL.

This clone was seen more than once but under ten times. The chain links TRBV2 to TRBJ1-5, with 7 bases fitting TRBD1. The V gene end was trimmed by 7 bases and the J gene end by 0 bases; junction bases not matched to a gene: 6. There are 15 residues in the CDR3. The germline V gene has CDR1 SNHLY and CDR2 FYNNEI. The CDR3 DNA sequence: TGTGCCAGCACCGGGACAGCATATAGCAATCAGCCCCAGCATTTT. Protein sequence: CASTGTAYSNQPQHF.

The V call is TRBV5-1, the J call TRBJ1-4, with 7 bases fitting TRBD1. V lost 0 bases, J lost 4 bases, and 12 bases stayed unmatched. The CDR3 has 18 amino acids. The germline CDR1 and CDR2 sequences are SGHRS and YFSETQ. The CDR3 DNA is TGCGCCAGCAGCTTGGGGGACAGCGCACTAGCAATTAATGAAAAACTGTTTTTT. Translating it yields CASSLGDSALAINEKLFF.

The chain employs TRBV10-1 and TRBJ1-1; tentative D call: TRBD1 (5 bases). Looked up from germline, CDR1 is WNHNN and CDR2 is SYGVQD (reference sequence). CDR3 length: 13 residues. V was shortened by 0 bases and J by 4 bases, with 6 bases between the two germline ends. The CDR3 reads CASSESGRTEAFF. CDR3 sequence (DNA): TGCGCCAGCAGTGAGTCGGGGCGCACTGAAGCTTTCTTT.

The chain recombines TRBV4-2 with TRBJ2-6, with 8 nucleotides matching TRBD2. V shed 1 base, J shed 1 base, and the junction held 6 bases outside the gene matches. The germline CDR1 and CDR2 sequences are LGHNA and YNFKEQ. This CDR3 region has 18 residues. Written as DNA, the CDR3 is TGTGCCAGCAGCCAAGTTAGCGGGACGGCGTCTGGGGCCAACGTCCTGACTTTC. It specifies CASSQVSGTASGANVLTF.

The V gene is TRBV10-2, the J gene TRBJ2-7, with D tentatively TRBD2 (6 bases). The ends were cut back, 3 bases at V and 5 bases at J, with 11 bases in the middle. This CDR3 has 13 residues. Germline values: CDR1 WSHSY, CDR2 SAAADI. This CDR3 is CASSDWGLNEQYF. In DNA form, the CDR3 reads TGCGCCAGCAGTGATTGGGGACTCAACGAGCAGTACTTC.

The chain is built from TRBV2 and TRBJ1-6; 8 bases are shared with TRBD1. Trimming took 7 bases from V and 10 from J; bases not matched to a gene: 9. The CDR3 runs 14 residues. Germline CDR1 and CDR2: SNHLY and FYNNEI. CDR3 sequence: CASNSDRGRSPLHF. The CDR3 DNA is TGTGCCAGCAATTCCGACAGGGGACGATCACCCCTCCACTTT.

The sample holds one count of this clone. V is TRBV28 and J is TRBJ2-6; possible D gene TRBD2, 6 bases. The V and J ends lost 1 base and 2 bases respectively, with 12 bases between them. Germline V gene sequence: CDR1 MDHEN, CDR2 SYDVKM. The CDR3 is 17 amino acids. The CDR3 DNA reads TGTGCCAGCAGTTTATTGGGACTGCGAGCTGGGGCCAACGTCCTGACTTTC. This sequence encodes CASSLLGLRAGANVLTF. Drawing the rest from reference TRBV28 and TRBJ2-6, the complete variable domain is DVKVTQSSRYLVKRTGEKVFLECVQDMDHENMFWYRQDPGLGLRLIYFSYDVKMKEKGDIPEGYSVSREKKERFSLILESASTNQTSMYLCASSLLGLRAGANVLTFGAGSRLTVL.

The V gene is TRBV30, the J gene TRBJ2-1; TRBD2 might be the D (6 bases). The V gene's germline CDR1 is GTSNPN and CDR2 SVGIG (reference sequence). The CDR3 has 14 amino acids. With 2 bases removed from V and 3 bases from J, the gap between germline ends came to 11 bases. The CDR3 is CAWSRGGDYNEQFF. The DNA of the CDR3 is TGTGCCTGGAGTCGGGGCGGGGACTACAATGAGCAGTTCTTC.

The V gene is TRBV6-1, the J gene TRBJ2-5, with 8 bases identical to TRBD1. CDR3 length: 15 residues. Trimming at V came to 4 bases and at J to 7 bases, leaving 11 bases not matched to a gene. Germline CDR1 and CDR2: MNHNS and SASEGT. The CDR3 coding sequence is TGTGCCAGCAGTGCTGGACAGGGTGATAGGGGGACCCAGTACTTC. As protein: CASSAGQGDRGTQYF.

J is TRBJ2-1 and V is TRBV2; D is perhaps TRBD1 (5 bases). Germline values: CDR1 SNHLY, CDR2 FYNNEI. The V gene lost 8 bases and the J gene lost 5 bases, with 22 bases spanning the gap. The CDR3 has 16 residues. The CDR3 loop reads CASGAKLYPLNNEQFF. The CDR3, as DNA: TGTGCCAGCGGGGCTAAACTCTACCCCCTGAACAATGAGCAGTTCTTC. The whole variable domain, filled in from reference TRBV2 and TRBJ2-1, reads EPEVTQTPSHQVTQMGQEVILRCVPISNHLYFYWYRQILGQKVEFLVSFYNNEISEKSEIFDDQFSVERPDGSNFTLKIRSTKLEDSAMYFCASGAKLYPLNNEQFFGPGTRLTVL.

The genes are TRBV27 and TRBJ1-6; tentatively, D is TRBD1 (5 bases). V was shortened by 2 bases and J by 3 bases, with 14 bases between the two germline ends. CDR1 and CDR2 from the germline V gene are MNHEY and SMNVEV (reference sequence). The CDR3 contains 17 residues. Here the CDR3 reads CASSLRNRIDYNSPLHF. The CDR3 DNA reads TGTGCCAGCAGTTTAAGAAACAGGATCGACTATAATTCACCCCTCCACTTT.

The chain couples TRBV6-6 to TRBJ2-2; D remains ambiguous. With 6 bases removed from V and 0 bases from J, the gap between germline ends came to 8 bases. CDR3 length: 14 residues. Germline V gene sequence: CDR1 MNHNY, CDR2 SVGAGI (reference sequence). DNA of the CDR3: TGTGCCAGCAGCTCCTATGCGAACACCGGGGAGCTGTTTTTT. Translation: CASSSYANTGELFF.

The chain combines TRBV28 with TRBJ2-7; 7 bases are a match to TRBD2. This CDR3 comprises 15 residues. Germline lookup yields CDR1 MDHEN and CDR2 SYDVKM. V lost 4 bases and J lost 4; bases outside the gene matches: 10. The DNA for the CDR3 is TGTGCCAGCAGTTCAACGAGGACTAGTCGGTACGAGCAGTACTTC. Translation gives CASSSTRTSRYEQYF.

The CDR3 nucleotides read TGTGCCAGCAGTGAATATCCCCTAGCGGGAGCCAAGGAGACCCAGTACTTC. As protein: CASSEYPLAGAKETQYF. V is TRBV25-1 and J is TRBJ2-5; TRBD2 matches at 10 bases. The CDR3 runs to 17 residues. The germline CDR1 and CDR2 sequences are MGHDK and SYGVNS. V was clipped by 0 bases and J by 5 bases; unmatched bases: 9.

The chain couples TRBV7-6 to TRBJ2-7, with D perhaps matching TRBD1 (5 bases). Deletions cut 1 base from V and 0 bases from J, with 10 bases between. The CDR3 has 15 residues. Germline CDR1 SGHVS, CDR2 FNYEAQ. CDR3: CASSLDPGLSYEQYF. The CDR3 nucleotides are TGTGCCAGCAGCTTAGATCCAGGGCTCTCCTACGAGCAGTACTTC.

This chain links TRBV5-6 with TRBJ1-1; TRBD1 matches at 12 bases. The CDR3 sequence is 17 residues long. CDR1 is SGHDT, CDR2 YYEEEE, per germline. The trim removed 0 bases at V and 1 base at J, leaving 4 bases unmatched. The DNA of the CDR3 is TGTGCCAGCAGCTTGGTCGGGACAGGGGGCTGGAACACTGAAGCTTTCTTT. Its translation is CASSLVGTGGWNTEAFF.

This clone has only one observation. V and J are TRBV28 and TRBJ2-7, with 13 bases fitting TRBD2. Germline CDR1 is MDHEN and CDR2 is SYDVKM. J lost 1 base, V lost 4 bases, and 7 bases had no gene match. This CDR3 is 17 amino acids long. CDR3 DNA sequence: TGTGCCAGCAGTTCGGGAACGGGACTAGCGGGATCCTACGAGCAGTACTTC. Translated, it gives CASSSGTGLAGSYEQYF.

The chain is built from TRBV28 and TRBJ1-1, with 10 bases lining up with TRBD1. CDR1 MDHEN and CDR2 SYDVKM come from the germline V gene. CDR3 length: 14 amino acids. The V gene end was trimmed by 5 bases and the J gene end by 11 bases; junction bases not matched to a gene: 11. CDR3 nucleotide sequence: TGTGCCAGCAGTCCAGATGACAGGGGGCGAGGGGCTTTCTTT. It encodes CASSPDDRGRGAFF.

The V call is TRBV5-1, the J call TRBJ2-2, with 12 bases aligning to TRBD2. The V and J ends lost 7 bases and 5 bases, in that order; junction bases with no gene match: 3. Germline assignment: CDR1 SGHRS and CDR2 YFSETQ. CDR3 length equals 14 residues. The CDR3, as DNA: TGCGCCAGCCTAGGACTAGCGGGAACCGGGGAGCTGTTTTTT. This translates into CASLGLAGTGELFF.

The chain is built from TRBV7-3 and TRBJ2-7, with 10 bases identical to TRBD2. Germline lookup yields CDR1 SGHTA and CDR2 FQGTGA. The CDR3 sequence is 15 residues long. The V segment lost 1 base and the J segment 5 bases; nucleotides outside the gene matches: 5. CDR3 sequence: CASSLSGLAGDEQYF. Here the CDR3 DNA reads TGTGCCAGCAGCTTAAGCGGGCTAGCGGGAGACGAGCAGTACTTC. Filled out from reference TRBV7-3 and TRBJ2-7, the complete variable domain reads GAGVSQTPSNKVTEKGKYVELRCDPISGHTALYWYRQSLGQGPEFLIYFQGTGAADDSGLPNDRFFAVRPEGSVSTLKIQRTERGDSAVYLCASSLSGLAGDEQYFGPGTRLTVT.

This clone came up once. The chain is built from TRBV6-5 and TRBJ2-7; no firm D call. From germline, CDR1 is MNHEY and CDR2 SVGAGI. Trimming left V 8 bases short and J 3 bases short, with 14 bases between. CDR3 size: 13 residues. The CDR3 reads CASRRSKFYEQYF. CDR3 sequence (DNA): TGTGCCAGCCGTCGCAGTAAATTCTACGAGCAGTACTTC.

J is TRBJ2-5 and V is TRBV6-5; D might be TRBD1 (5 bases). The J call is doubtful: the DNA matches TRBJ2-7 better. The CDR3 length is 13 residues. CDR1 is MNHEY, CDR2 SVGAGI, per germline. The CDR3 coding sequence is TGTGCCAGCAGTTACGGGGCAACCTACGAGCAGTACTTC. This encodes CASSYGATYEQYF.

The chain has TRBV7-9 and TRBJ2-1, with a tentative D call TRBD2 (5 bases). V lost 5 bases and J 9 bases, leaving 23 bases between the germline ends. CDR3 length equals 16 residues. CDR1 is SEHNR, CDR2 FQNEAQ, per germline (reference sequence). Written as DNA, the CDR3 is TGTGCCAGCAGCCCGCAAGGTAGGGTAGCCCGGGGTGAGCAGTTCTTC. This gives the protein CASSPQGRVARGEQFF.

The CDR3 DNA is TGTGCCATCAGCCCGGGACAGGGTTATGGCTACACCTTC. It encodes CAISPGQGYGYTF. This rearrangement joins TRBV10-3 to TRBJ1-2, with 9 positions matching TRBD1. J was trimmed by 5 bases and V by 6 bases; bases with no gene match: 4. Germline V gene lookup returns CDR1 ENHRY and CDR2 SYGVKD. The CDR3 is 13 residues long.

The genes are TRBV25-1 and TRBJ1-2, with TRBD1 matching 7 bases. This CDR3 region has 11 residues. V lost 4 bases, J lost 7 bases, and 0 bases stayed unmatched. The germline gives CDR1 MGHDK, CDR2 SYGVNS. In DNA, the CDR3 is TGTGCCAGCAGTGGACAGGGTGGCTACACCTTC. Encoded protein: CASSGQGGYTF.

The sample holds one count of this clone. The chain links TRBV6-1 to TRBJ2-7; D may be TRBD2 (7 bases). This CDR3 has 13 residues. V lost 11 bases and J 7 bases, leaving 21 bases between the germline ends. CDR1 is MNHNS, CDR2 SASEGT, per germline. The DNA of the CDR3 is TGTGCCGGAGGACCGGGGGGCATTGGGGAGCAGTACTTC. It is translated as CAGGPGGIGEQYF.